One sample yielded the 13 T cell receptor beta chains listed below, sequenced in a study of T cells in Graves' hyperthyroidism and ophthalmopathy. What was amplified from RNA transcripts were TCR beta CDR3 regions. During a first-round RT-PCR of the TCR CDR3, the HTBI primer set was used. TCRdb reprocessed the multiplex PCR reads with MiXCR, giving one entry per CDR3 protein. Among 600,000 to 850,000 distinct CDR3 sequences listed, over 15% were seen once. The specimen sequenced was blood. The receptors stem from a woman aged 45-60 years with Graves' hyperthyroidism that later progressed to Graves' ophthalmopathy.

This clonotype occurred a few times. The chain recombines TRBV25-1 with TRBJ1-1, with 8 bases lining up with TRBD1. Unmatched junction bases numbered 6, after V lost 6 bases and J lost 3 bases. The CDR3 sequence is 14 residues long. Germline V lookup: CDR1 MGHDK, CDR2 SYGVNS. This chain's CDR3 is CASRETGVDTEAFF. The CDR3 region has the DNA TGTGCCAGCAGGGAGACAGGGGTCGACACTGAAGCTTTCTTT.

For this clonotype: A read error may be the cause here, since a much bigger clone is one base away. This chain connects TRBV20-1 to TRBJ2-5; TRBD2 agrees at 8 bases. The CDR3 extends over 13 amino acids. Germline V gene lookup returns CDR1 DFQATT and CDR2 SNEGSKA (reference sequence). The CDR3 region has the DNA TGCAGTGCTCCTCGGGGGGGACAAGAGACCCGGTACTTC. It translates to CSAPRGGQETRYF.

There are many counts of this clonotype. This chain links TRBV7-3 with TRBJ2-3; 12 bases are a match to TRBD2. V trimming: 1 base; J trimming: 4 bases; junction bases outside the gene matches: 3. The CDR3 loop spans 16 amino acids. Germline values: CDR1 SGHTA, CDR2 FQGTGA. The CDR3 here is CASSLMLAGGPDTQYF. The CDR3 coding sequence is TGTGCCAGCAGCTTAATGCTAGCGGGGGGGCCAGATACGCAGTATTTT. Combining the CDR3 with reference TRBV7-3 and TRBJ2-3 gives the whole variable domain GAGVSQTPSNKVTEKGKYVELRCDPISGHTALYWYRQSLGQGPEFLIYFQGTGAADDSGLPNDRFFAVRPEGSVSTLKIQRTERGDSAVYLCASSLMLAGGPDTQYFGPGTRLTVL.

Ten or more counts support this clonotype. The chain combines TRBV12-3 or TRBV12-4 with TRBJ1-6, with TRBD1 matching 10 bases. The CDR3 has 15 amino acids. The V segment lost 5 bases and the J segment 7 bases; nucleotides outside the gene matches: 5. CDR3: CASSEDRGRNSPLHF. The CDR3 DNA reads TGTGCCAGCAGTGAAGACAGGGGGCGAAATTCACCCCTCCACTTT.

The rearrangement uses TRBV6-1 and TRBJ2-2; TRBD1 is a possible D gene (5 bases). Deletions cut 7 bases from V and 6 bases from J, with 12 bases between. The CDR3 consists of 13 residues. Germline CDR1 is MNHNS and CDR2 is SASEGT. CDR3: CASTPRGAGELFF. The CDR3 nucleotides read TGTGCCAGCACCCCAAGGGGCGCCGGGGAGCTGTTTTTT.

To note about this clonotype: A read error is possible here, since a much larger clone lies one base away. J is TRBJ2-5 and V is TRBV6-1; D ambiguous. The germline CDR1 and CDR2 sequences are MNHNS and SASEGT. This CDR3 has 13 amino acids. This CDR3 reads CASRAWVQETQHF. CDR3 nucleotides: TGTGCCAGCCGGGCATGGGTTCAAGAGACCCAGCACTTC.

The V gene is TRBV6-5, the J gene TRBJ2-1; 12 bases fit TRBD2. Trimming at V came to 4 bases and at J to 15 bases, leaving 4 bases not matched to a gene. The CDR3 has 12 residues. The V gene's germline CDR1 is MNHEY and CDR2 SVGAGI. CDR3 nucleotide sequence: TGTGCCAGCAGTTCGAGGACTAGCGGGGCGTTCTTC. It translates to CASSSRTSGAFF.

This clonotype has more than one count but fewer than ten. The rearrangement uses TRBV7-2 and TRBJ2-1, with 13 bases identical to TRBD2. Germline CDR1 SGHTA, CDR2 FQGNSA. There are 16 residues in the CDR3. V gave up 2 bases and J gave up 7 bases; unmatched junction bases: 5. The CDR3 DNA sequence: TGTGCCAGCAGCTTATCCACTAGCGGGGGGGCTAATGAGCAGTTCTTC. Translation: CASSLSTSGGANEQFF. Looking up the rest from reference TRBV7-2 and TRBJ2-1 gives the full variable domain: GAGVSQSPSNKVTEKGKDVELRCDPISGHTALYWYRQSLGQGLEFLIYFQGNSAPDKSGLPSDRFSAERTGGSVSTLTIQRTQQEDSAVYLCASSLSTSGGANEQFFGPGTRLTVL.

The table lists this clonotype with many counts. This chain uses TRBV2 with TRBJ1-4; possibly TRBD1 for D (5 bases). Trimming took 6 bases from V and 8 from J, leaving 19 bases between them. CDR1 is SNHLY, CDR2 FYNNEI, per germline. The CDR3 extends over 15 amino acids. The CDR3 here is CASSAGRVDGEKLFF. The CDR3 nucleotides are TGTGCCAGCAGCGCAGGCAGGGTAGATGGCGAAAAACTGTTTTTT.

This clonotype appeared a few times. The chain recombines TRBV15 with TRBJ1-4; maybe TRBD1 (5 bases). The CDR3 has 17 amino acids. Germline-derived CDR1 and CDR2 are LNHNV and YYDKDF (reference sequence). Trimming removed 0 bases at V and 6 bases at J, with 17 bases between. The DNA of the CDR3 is TGTGCCACCAGCAGAGAGGAGGCGGCCCGGGGGGATGAAAAACTGTTTTTT. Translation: CATSREEAARGDEKLFF.

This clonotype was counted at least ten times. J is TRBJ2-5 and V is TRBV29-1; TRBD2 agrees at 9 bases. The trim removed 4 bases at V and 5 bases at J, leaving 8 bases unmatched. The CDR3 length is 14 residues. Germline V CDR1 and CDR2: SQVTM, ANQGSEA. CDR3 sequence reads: CSVGGGGLQETQYF. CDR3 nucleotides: TGCAGCGTTGGCGGGGGGGGACTCCAGGAGACCCAGTACTTC.

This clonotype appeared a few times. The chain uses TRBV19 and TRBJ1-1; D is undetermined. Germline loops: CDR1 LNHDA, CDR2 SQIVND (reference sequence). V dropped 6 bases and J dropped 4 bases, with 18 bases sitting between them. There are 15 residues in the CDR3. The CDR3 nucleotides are TGTGCCAGTAGCGGGTCCCGTCGGGGAGGCACTGAAGCTTTCTTT. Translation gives CASSGSRRGGTEAFF.

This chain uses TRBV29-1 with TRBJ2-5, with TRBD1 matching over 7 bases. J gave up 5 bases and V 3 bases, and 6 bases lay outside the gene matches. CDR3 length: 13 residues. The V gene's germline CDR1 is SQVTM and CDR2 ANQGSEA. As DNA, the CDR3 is TGCAGCGTTGACGAGGGGGCGCGGGAGACCCAGTACTTC. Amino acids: CSVDEGARETQYF. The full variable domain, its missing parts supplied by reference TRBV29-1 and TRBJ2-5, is SAVISQKPSRDICQRGTSLTIQCQVDSQVTMMFWYRQQPGQSLTLIATANQGSEATYESGFVIDKFPISRPNLTFSTLTVSNMSPEDSSIYLCSVDEGARETQYFGPGTRLLVL.